These 21 T cell receptor beta chains share one sample of origin, sequenced in a study of spatial heterogeneity in lung cancer. TCRdb passed the 5' RACE reads through MiXCR, listing each CDR3 protein once. The profile shows 11,000 to 15,000 distinct CDR3 sequences, 4.7% of them singletons. Their antigens are not known. Study-level results: Intratumoral expanded alpha and beta TCR counts were found to track tumor mutation counts.

Time point in this sample: sample taken at primary tumor resection. The specimen was lung tumor tissue, collected at surgery. The receptors originated from a female donor with early-stage non-small cell lung cancer.

This clonotype occurred many times. V gene TRBV3-1 combines with J gene TRBJ2-7; 10 bases map to TRBD1. CDR3 length: 16 amino acids. V was pared by 3 bases and J by 10 bases, with 15 bases of the junction left unmatched. CDR1 is LGHDT and CDR2 is YNNKEL in the germline V gene (reference sequence). CDR3 region: CASSQGQGSSAVRQYF. The DNA of the CDR3 is TGTGCCAGCAGCCAGGGACAGGGGTCTTCGGCAGTACGACAGTACTTC.

This clonotype has a count of ten or more. This chain uses TRBV18 with TRBJ1-1; 12 bases agree with TRBD1. The V and J ends lost 3 bases and 8 bases, in that order; junction bases with no gene match: 4. Germline CDR1 KGHSH, CDR2 LQKENI. This CDR3 region has 14 residues. CDR3 nucleotides: TGTGCCAGCTCACCGGTCGGGACAGGGGGCGAAGCTTTCTTT. This codes for CASSPVGTGGEAFF. The full variable domain, with the rest looked up from reference TRBV18 and TRBJ1-1, is NAGVMQNPRHLVRRRGQEARLRCSPMKGHSHVYWYRQLPEEGLKFMVYLQKENIIDESGMPKERFSAEFPKEGPSILRIQQVVRGDSAAYFCASSPVGTGGEAFFGQGTRLTVV.

This clonotype was detected a few times. The V gene is TRBV29-1, the J gene TRBJ2-4; D gene uncertain. Trimming cost V 0 bases and J 4 bases, with 13 bases left between them. The length of the CDR3 is 15 residues. Germline V gives CDR1 SQVTM, CDR2 ANQGSEA. Written as DNA, the CDR3 is TGCAGCGTTGAAGAGGCTAGTGTGGGAAAAAACATTCAGTACTTC. This translates into CSVEEASVGKNIQYF.

This clonotype is categorized as medium-sized. This rearrangement joins TRBV5-1 to TRBJ2-1, with D uncertain. V was pared by 8 bases and J by 8 bases, with 29 bases between. This CDR3 comprises 17 residues. Germline-derived CDR1 and CDR2 are SGHRS and YFSETQ. The CDR3 reads CASPRFRYESYGDEQFF. DNA for the CDR3: TGCGCCAGTCCCCGGTTTCGGTATGAAAGTTATGGGGATGAGCAGTTCTTC.

This clonotype was observed at least ten times. The chain employs TRBV6-6 and TRBJ1-4, with unresolved D. The CDR3 runs to 15 residues. V was clipped by 5 bases and J by 4 bases, with 14 bases between them. CDR1 is MNHNY and CDR2 is SVGAGI in the germline V gene (reference sequence). DNA for the CDR3: TGTGCCAGCAGTACCCCGGACGGAATTAATGAAAAACTGTTTTTT. Its translation: CASSTPDGINEKLFF.

This clonotype is classed as medium-sized. CDR3 region: CASTPTGWSETQYF. The CDR3 nucleotides read TGTGCCAGCACCCCGACAGGGTGGTCGGAGACCCAGTACTTC. This chain uses TRBV6-5 with TRBJ2-5; 7 bases fit TRBD1. V lost 7 bases and J lost 5; bases outside the gene matches: 10. From germline, CDR1 is MNHEY and CDR2 SVGAGI. The CDR3 extends over 14 amino acids.

This clonotype was observed many times. The CDR3 spells CASSLRGVSGNTIYF. The CDR3 region has the DNA TGTGCCAGCAGTTTAAGGGGGGTCTCTGGAAACACCATATATTTT. The chain is built from TRBV27 and TRBJ1-3; TRBD1 is a possible D gene (6 bases). The V gene's germline CDR1 is MNHEY and CDR2 SMNVEV (reference sequence). The germline V and J ends were trimmed by 2 bases and 0 bases, with 8 bases remaining between them. The CDR3 extends over 15 amino acids.

This clonotype was picked up many times. This chain joins TRBV27 and TRBJ2-3; the match to TRBD2 covers 10 bases. CDR1 MNHEY and CDR2 SMNVEV come from the germline V gene (reference sequence). The CDR3 has 19 residues. V lost 2 bases to trimming and J lost 1 base; unmatched junction nucleotides: 12. CDR3 nucleotides: TGTGCCAGCAGTTTAGGCTGGTTAGCGGGGGGACCCCGCACAGATACGCAGTATTTT. This encodes CASSLGWLAGGPRTDTQYF.

This clonotype showed up many times. This CDR3 is CASSLYAGGVGTQYF. In DNA, the CDR3 is TGTGCCAGCAGTTTATATGCAGGGGGCGTTGGGACCCAGTACTTC. This rearrangement joins TRBV28 to TRBJ2-5; 8 bases map to TRBD1. From germline, CDR1 is MDHEN and CDR2 SYDVKM. The CDR3 loop spans 15 amino acids. Trimming took 1 base from V and 7 from J; bases not matched to a gene: 8.

The V call is TRBV7-2, the J call TRBJ2-7; 9 bases are shared with TRBD2. Germline trimming cut 4 bases from V and 3 bases from J; bases unmatched to any gene: 7. Germline CDR1 is SGHTA and CDR2 is FQGNSA. CDR3 length: 15 amino acids. DNA for the CDR3: TGTGCCAGCAGCTCCCAGCGGGGGGTCTACTACGAGCAGTACTTC. Translating it yields CASSSQRGVYYEQYF.

This clonotype came up many times. The chain has TRBV20-1 and TRBJ2-1; the D gene is possibly TRBD2 (6 bases). The CDR3 is 14 residues long. The germline gives CDR1 DFQATT, CDR2 SNEGSKA (reference sequence). The ends were cut back, 1 base at V and 3 bases at J, with 10 bases in the middle. The CDR3 sequence: CSARAGGDYNEQFF. CDR3 DNA sequence: TGCAGTGCTAGAGCGGGCGGGGACTACAATGAGCAGTTCTTC.

This clonotype was seen at least ten times. The chain couples TRBV2 to TRBJ2-2, with D tentatively TRBD2 (6 bases). In germline, CDR1 is SNHLY, CDR2 FYNNEI. V lost 8 bases and J lost 0, with 13 bases in between. The CDR3 contains 15 residues. This CDR3 reads CASGERATNTGELFF. CDR3 DNA sequence: TGTGCCAGCGGGGAGCGGGCCACGAACACCGGGGAGCTGTTTTTT.

The chain links TRBV5-1 to TRBJ2-7, with 9 nucleotides matching TRBD2. CDR3 length: 15 residues. Germline V gene data show CDR1 as SGHRS and CDR2 as YFSETQ. V trimming: 1 base; J trimming: 2 bases; junction bases outside the gene matches: 4. The CDR3 coding sequence is TGCGCCAGCAGCTTGTTTGGGACTAGCCCCTACGAGCAGTACTTC. It encodes CASSLFGTSPYEQYF. The variable domain in full, with the rest retrieved from reference TRBV5-1 and TRBJ2-7, is KAGVTQTPRYLIKTRGQQVTLSCSPISGHRSVSWYQQTPGQGLQFLFEYFSETQRNKGNFPGRFSGRQFSNSRSEMNVSTLELGDSALYLCASSLFGTSPYEQYFGPGTRLTVT.

This clonotype came up many times. The CDR3 nucleotides read TGTGCCAGCAGAAAGGCGGGAACGGGACTTCCCTATGGCTACACCTTC. It yields the protein CASRKAGTGLPYGYTF. The V call is TRBV7-2, the J call TRBJ1-2; the D gene is possibly TRBD1 (5 bases). This CDR3 is built from 16 residues. The V end was cut by 6 bases, the J end by 4 bases, with 21 bases between. Germline-derived CDR1 and CDR2 are SGHTA and FQGNSA.

In its sample, this clonotype is medium-sized. J is TRBJ2-3 and V is TRBV9, with a weak D call TRBD2 (6 bases). The ends were cut back, 0 bases at V and 4 bases at J, with 9 bases in the middle. Germline V lookup: CDR1 SGDLS, CDR2 YYNGEE. The CDR3 sequence is 14 residues long. The CDR3, as DNA: TGTGCCAGCAGCGTAGCTGGGACTTCAGATACGCAGTATTTT. Protein: CASSVAGTSDTQYF.

This clonotype is medium-sized by share. J is TRBJ2-7 and V is TRBV15; TRBD1 matches 7 bases. The CDR3 totals 15 residues. The trim removed 6 bases at V and 3 bases at J, leaving 11 bases unmatched. Looked up from germline, CDR1 is LNHNV and CDR2 is YYDKDF (reference sequence). This CDR3 reads CATRSPTGQLYEQYF. The CDR3 nucleotides read TGTGCCACCAGGAGCCCCACGGGACAGCTCTACGAGCAGTACTTC.

This clonotype was counted many times. This chain uses TRBV12-3 or TRBV12-4 with TRBJ1-5; D is unclear. Trimming stripped 6 bases from V and 5 bases from J, with 17 bases between. This CDR3 contains 15 residues. CDR3 DNA: TGTGCCAGCAGCCTCGGGTCTTATCAACATCAGCCCCAGCATTTT. Its translation is CASSLGSYQHQPQHF.

The rearrangement uses TRBV7-9 and TRBJ2-3; D not resolved. Germline V CDR1 and CDR2: SEHNR, FQNEAQ (reference sequence). The CDR3 has 14 residues. V lost 1 base to trimming and J lost 2 bases, with 7 bases between them. The DNA of the CDR3 is TGTGCCAGCAGCTTAGTCCTTAACACAGATACGCAGTATTTT. Its translation is CASSLVLNTDTQYF.

The gene calls are TRBV3-1 and TRBJ2-7, with 9 bases matching TRBD2. Trimming removed 8 bases from V and 5 bases from J; junction bases left unmatched: 16. The CDR3 contains 16 residues. Per germline, CDR1 LGHDT and CDR2 YNNKEL (reference sequence). The CDR3 here is CASSRVGSGGTNEQYF. In nucleotides, the CDR3 is TGTGCCAGCTCAAGAGTTGGTAGCGGGGGTACCAACGAGCAGTACTTC.

This clonotype has ten or more counts. The J gene is TRBJ1-5, the V gene TRBV5-5, with D uncertain. Between the trimmed V and J ends, which lost 2 bases and 4 bases, there was a span of 13 bases. Germline CDR1 and CDR2: SGHKS and YYEKEE (reference sequence). The CDR3 covers 15 residues. The CDR3 sequence: CASSFQMTENQPQHF. CDR3 DNA: TGTGCCAGCAGCTTTCAAATGACTGAGAATCAGCCCCAGCATTTT.

This clonotype has a count of ten or more. The rearrangement uses TRBV6-5 and TRBJ1-3; D remains unclear. The CDR3 sequence is 14 residues long. The V gene's germline CDR1 is MNHEY and CDR2 SVGAGI. Trimming removed 4 bases at V and 4 bases at J, with 11 bases between. The CDR3 nucleotides are TGTGCCAGCAGTTTAGCGGGTTCAGGAAACACCATATATTTT. It translates to CASSLAGSGNTIYF.